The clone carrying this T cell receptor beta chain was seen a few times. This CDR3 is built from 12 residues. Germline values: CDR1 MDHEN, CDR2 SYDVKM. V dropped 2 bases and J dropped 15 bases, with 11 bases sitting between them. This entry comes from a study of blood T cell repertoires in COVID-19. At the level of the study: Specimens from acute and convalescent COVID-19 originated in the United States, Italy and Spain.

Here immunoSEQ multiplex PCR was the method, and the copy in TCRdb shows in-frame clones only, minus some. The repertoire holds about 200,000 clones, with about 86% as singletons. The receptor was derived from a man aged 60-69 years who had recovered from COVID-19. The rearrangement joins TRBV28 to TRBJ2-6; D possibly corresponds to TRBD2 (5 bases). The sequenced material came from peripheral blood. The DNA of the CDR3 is TGTGCCAGCAGTTTAAAGGAGGTACCCCTGACTTTC. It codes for CASSLKEVPLTF.